This entry lists 25 T cell receptor beta chains sequenced from one sample in a study of T cells expressing NK-cell markers. Following a re-call of the 5' RACE reads, TCRdb has one entry per CDR3 protein and lacks DNA. The record lists fewer than 400,000 distinct CDR3 sequences, of which the ten most abundant hold around 5.3%. Source material: blood T cells: a sorted CD56 or NKG2C T cell subset, CD4+ or CD8+ T cells, or bulk PBMC T cells (not recorded which). The receptors come from a man aged 18-70 years in good health.

The chain combines TRBV6-2 or TRBV6-3 with TRBJ2-1; TCRdb's D gene call, TRBD1, goes unchecked for lack of DNA. Germline CDR1 and CDR2: MNHEY and SVGEGT. The CDR3 length is 15 residues. CDR3 in amino acids: CASSPTGTAWNEQFF.

CDR3 protein: CASSLATSWGAYEQYF. The chain uses TRBV7-8 and TRBJ2-7. Germline loops: CDR1 SGHVS, CDR2 FQNEAQ. This CDR3 is 16 amino acids long.

J is TRBJ2-2 and V is TRBV6-5; lacking DNA, the TRBD1 call made by TCRdb goes unchecked. The CDR3 extends over 16 amino acids. Looked up from germline, CDR1 is MNHEY and CDR2 is SVGAGI. CDR3 amino acids: CASSYQAPLNTGELFF.

The CDR3 here is CASSQNPKAGANVLTF. This sequence joins TRBV3-1 and TRBJ2-6. The CDR3 runs to 16 residues. Germline assignment: CDR1 LGHDT and CDR2 YNNKEL (reference sequence).

Here the CDR3 reads CASSTSGGNLYGYTF. The J gene is TRBJ1-2, the V gene TRBV28; the D gene TCRdb calls, TRBD1, cannot be checked with no DNA. Per germline, CDR1 MDHEN and CDR2 SYDVKM. The CDR3 consists of 15 residues.

J is TRBJ2-2 and V is TRBV4-2. This CDR3 comprises 16 residues. The V gene's germline CDR1 is LGHNA and CDR2 YNFKEQ. CDR3 residues: CASSQMLAENTGELFF.

The chain combines TRBV7-6 with TRBJ2-3; with no DNA, the TCRdb D assignment of TRBD1 cannot be verified. In germline, CDR1 is SGHVS, CDR2 FNYEAQ. The length of the CDR3 is 16 residues. CDR3 sequence reads: CASSFRQGRGTDTQYF.

The chain is built from TRBV7-8 and TRBJ1-5; the TCRdb D gene call, TRBD1, has no DNA to confirm it. The germline CDR1 and CDR2 sequences are SGHVS and FQNEAQ. The CDR3 is made up of 15 amino acids. CDR3 sequence: CASSSLVGGNQPQHF.

V gene TRBV14 combines with J gene TRBJ2-3; without DNA, the TCRdb call of TRBD1 cannot be checked. This CDR3 has 13 amino acids. Germline CDR1 reads SGHDN; CDR2 reads FVKESK. The CDR3 loop is CASSQELQGAQYF. Full variable domain (missing parts from reference TRBV14 and TRBJ2-3): EAGVTQFPSHSVIEKGQTVTLRCDPISGHDNLYWYRRVMGKEIKFLLHFVKESKQDESGMPNNRFLAERTGGTYSTLKVQPAELEDSGVYFCASSQELQGAQYFGPGTRLTVL.

CDR3: CASSYSGAGANVLTF. The chain links TRBV3-1 to TRBJ2-6; TCRdb's D gene call, TRBD1, goes unchecked for lack of DNA. The CDR3 totals 15 residues. The germline V gene has CDR1 LGHDT and CDR2 YNNKEL (reference sequence).

V is TRBV28 and J is TRBJ2-5; the D call from TCRdb, TRBD1, cannot be confirmed without DNA. This CDR3 region has 13 residues. Germline values: CDR1 MDHEN, CDR2 SYDVKM. Here the CDR3 reads CASRQGGQETQYF.

V is TRBV12-3 or TRBV12-4 and J is TRBJ1-2. The CDR3 is 15 residues long. CDR3 sequence reads: CASSLGSPRPYGYTF.

This chain uses TRBV20-1 with TRBJ2-7; TCRdb's D call of TRBD1 is untestable without DNA. The CDR3 covers 14 residues. Germline V gene data show CDR1 as DFQATT and CDR2 as SNEGSKA (reference sequence). This CDR3 is CSATRGIRTYEQYF.

The chain couples TRBV12-3 or TRBV12-4 to TRBJ2-1; checking the TCRdb D call of TRBD2 is not possible without DNA. There are 16 residues in the CDR3. CDR3 sequence reads: CASGRAAGLASNEQFF.

The chain has TRBV20-1 and TRBJ1-2. The V gene's germline CDR1 is DFQATT and CDR2 SNEGSKA (reference sequence). The CDR3 runs 15 residues. CDR3 region: CSARALEKENYGYTF.

This chain joins TRBV12-3 or TRBV12-4 and TRBJ1-1. The CDR3 covers 14 residues. The CDR3 is CASSLRYPNTEAFF.

The gene calls are TRBV29-1 and TRBJ2-1. The CDR3 is made up of 12 amino acids. Germline loops: CDR1 SQVTM, CDR2 ANQGSEA. CDR3 in amino acids: CSVDFSSNEQFF.

The rearrangement uses TRBV20-1 and TRBJ2-2; TCRdb calls TRBD1, which cannot be checked without DNA. Germline CDR1 is DFQATT and CDR2 is SNEGSKA (reference sequence). The CDR3 runs 15 residues. This chain's CDR3 is CSARDHRPNTGELFF.

The genes are TRBV4-2 and TRBJ2-1; the D call of TRBD1 rests on TCRdb alone, since no DNA is present to check it. This CDR3 region has 17 residues. From germline, CDR1 is LGHNA and CDR2 YNFKEQ. The CDR3 protein is CASSQGVGGTPYNEQFF.

The CDR3 sequence is CSVAPSGVHQPQHF. The chain combines TRBV29-1 with TRBJ1-5; absent DNA, TCRdb's TRBD1 call cannot be checked. Looked up from germline, CDR1 is SQVTM and CDR2 is ANQGSEA. This CDR3 is built from 14 residues.

Here the CDR3 reads CASRSLYNEQFF. The genes are TRBV7-2 and TRBJ2-1; TCRdb selects TRBD1, and the lack of DNA leaves this call unchecked. CDR3 length: 12 residues. Germline CDR1 SGHTA, CDR2 FQGNSA.

The chain has TRBV27 and TRBJ2-1. Germline CDR1 and CDR2: MNHEY and SMNVEV (reference sequence). The CDR3 is made up of 17 amino acids. CDR3: CASSFRFGGGSYNEQFF.

The chain links TRBV24-1 to TRBJ2-1; the TRBD2 assignment by TCRdb is unverifiable without DNA. This CDR3 contains 15 residues. Germline-derived CDR1 and CDR2 are KGHDR and SFDVKD. CDR3 in amino acids: CATSGTQGLGNEQFF.

The chain is built from TRBV5-5 and TRBJ1-1. The CDR3 contains 15 residues. The V gene's germline CDR1 is SGHKS and CDR2 YYEKEE (reference sequence). This CDR3 reads CASSLAGPGNTEAFF. Variable domain in full (rest from reference TRBV5-5 and TRBJ1-1): DAGVTQSPTHLIKTRGQQVTLRCSPISGHKSVSWYQQVLGQGPQFIFQYYEKEERGRGNFPDRFSARQFPNYSSELNVNALLLGDSALYLCASSLAGPGNTEAFFGQGTRLTVV.

The rearrangement links TRBV6-1 to TRBJ1-2. The germline CDR1 and CDR2 sequences are MNHNS and SASEGT. The CDR3 covers 16 residues. CDR3: CASSPEPWTYNYGYTF.